The 23 T cell receptor beta chains below were found in one sample sequenced in a study of Graves' ophthalmopathy and Graves' hyperthyroidism. Amplification of the TCR beta CDR3 regions used RNA transcripts (as template). First-round RT-PCR relied on HTBI primers, and a second-round multiplex PCR came next. TCRdb independently ran MiXCR on the multiplex PCR reads; one entry per CDR3 protein. The sample has 660,000 or so distinct CDR3 sequences; about 38% are singletons. The material sequenced was peripheral blood. These receptors were collected from an adult man with Graves' ophthalmopathy.

This clonotype was seen at least ten times. This rearrangement joins TRBV5-1 to TRBJ2-5; TRBD2 matches at 8 bases. Germline CDR1 is SGHRS and CDR2 is YFSETQ. V lost 3 bases, J lost 1 base, and 2 bases stayed unmatched. The CDR3 sequence is 14 residues long. The CDR3 coding sequence is TGCGCCAGCAGCTCGACTAGCGTCCAAGAGACCCAGTACTTC. This translates into CASSSTSVQETQYF.

The chain is built from TRBV2 and TRBJ2-1; D is uncertain. CDR1 is SNHLY and CDR2 is FYNNEI in the germline V gene. V lost 7 bases, J lost 8 bases, and 6 bases lay in between. The CDR3 is 10 residues long. The CDR3 coding sequence is TGTGCCAGCATTGGATATGAGCAGTTCTTC. Translation: CASIGYEQFF.

A note on this clonotype: This may arise from a read error, as a much more abundant clone is one base away. This chain joins TRBV7-2 and TRBJ2-7; no reliable D call. V gave up 1 base and J gave up 6 bases, with 13 bases separating them. The CDR3 is made up of 14 amino acids. CDR1 is SGHTA, CDR2 FQGNSA, per germline. This CDR3 reads CASSLGVGPFEQYF. As DNA, the CDR3 is TGTGCCAGCAGCTTAGGAGTTGGGCCCTTCGAGCAGTACTTC.

The chain couples TRBV19 to TRBJ1-2, with TRBD1 matching 9 bases. The CDR3 spans 15 residues. The V segment lost 1 base and the J segment 7 bases; nucleotides outside the gene matches: 7. Germline CDR1 and CDR2: LNHDA and SQIVND (reference sequence). The CDR3 protein is CASSIVGQGNGGYTF. DNA for the CDR3: TGTGCCAGTAGTATAGTTGGACAGGGGAACGGTGGCTACACCTTC.

The chain is built from TRBV15 and TRBJ2-2; D gene uncertain. Germline assignment: CDR1 LNHNV and CDR2 YYDKDF (reference sequence). This CDR3 has 11 residues. The ends were cut back, 1 base at V and 8 bases at J, with 2 bases in the middle. The CDR3 bases are TGTGCCACCAGCAGAGGAGGGGAGCTGTTTTTT. It is translated as CATSRGGELFF.

This clonotype turned up a few times. The rearrangement links TRBV15 to TRBJ1-4, with D possibly matching TRBD1 (5 bases). V lost 1 base and J 8 bases, leaving 11 bases between the germline ends. Per germline, CDR1 LNHNV and CDR2 YYDKDF (reference sequence). CDR3 length equals 14 residues. This chain's CDR3 is CATSRGAGGEKLFF. Here the CDR3 DNA reads TGTGCCACCAGCAGAGGTGCGGGGGGAGAAAAACTGTTTTTT.

The rearrangement uses TRBV15 and TRBJ2-5, with D unclear. Germline CDR1 LNHNV, CDR2 YYDKDF (reference sequence). V shed 0 bases and J shed 4 bases, with 9 bases lying between them. This CDR3 is 14 amino acids long. CDR3 coding DNA: TGTGCCACCAGCAGAGAGGCCGGCGGAGAGACCCAGTACTTC. Translated: CATSREAGGETQYF.

This clonotype showed up many times. This sequence joins TRBV20-1 and TRBJ2-7; no definite D call. The V gene lost 0 bases and the J gene lost 5 bases, with 5 bases spanning the gap. The CDR3 spans 11 residues. The germline V gene encodes CDR1 DFQATT and CDR2 SNEGSKA (reference sequence). This chain's CDR3 is CSARDRNEQYF. CDR3 sequence (DNA): TGCAGTGCTAGAGACCGGAACGAGCAGTACTTC.

This clonotype has a count of ten or more. This sequence joins TRBV9 and TRBJ1-1; D ambiguous. The germline CDR1 and CDR2 sequences are SGDLS and YYNGEE. Trimming shortened V by 4 bases and J by 3 bases, and 13 bases separated the two germline ends. The length of the CDR3 is 14 residues. CDR3 loop: CASSPTVPDTEAFF. DNA for the CDR3: TGTGCCAGCAGCCCCACGGTTCCGGACACTGAAGCTTTCTTT. The variable domain in full, with the rest retrieved from reference TRBV9 and TRBJ1-1, is DSGVTQTPKHLITATGQRVTLRCSPRSGDLSVYWYQQSLDQGLQFLIQYYNGEERAKGNILERFSAQQFPDLHSELNLSSLELGDSALYFCASSPTVPDTEAFFGQGTRLTVV.

This sequence joins TRBV28 and TRBJ2-5; D is tentatively TRBD1 or TRBD2 (6 bases each). Germline-derived CDR1 and CDR2 are MDHEN and SYDVKM. V dropped 7 bases and J dropped 5 bases, with 17 bases sitting between them. The CDR3 contains 14 residues. The CDR3 loop reads CASTDLGGPETQYF. CDR3 DNA: TGTGCCAGCACAGACCTTGGGGGGCCGGAGACCCAGTACTTC.

The chain has TRBV7-9 and TRBJ1-1; no clear D gene. Trimming shortened V by 8 bases and J by 1 base, and 14 bases separated the two germline ends. CDR3 size: 14 residues. CDR1 SEHNR and CDR2 FQNEAQ come from the germline V gene (reference sequence). CDR3 amino acids: CASSPLPQNTEAFF. As DNA, the CDR3 is TGTGCCAGCTCACCCCTGCCCCAGAACACTGAAGCTTTCTTT. Filled out from reference TRBV7-9 and TRBJ1-1, the complete variable domain reads DTGVSQNPRHKITKRGQNVTFRCDPISEHNRLYWYRQTLGQGPEFLTYFQNEAQLEKSRLLSDRFSAERPKGSFSTLEIQRTEQGDSAMYLCASSPLPQNTEAFFGQGTRLTVV.

The rearrangement links TRBV15 to TRBJ2-5; tentatively, D is TRBD2 (6 bases). Germline loops: CDR1 LNHNV, CDR2 YYDKDF (reference sequence). V shed 5 bases and J shed 7 bases, with 17 bases lying between them. CDR3 length: 14 amino acids. CDR3 residues: CATSAQGGRGTQYF. CDR3 bases: TGTGCCACCAGCGCGCAGGGAGGCCGAGGGACCCAGTACTTC.

This clonotype was picked up many times. An end of the junction differs from the germline gene, which may be a read error. The V and J genes are TRBV7-2 and TRBJ1-5, with D possibly matching TRBD1 (6 bases). Germline CDR1 is SGHTA and CDR2 is FQGNSA. The CDR3 spans 13 residues. This CDR3 is CANSSTGSQPQHF. The CDR3 bases are TGTGCCAACAGCTCCACAGGGAGTCAGCCCCAGCATTTT.

The chain recombines TRBV25-1 with TRBJ1-6; a possible D gene is TRBD1 (5 bases). Germline-derived CDR1 and CDR2 are MGHDK and SYGVNS. The germline V and J ends were trimmed by 6 bases and 6 bases, with 12 bases remaining between them. This CDR3 has 14 residues. CDR3: CASRRGTVNSPLHF. CDR3 in DNA: TGTGCCAGCAGGAGAGGGACGGTTAATTCACCCCTCCACTTT.

As regards this clonotype: A single base separates this from a much larger clone, so it may be a read error. This chain links TRBV10-3 with TRBJ1-4; no definite D call. The ends were cut back, 11 bases at V and 3 bases at J, with 19 bases in the middle. The germline V gene has CDR1 ENHRY and CDR2 SYGVKD. This CDR3 is 15 amino acids long. The CDR3 region has the DNA TGTGCCGGCAGTTACTCGAGTGGGGCTAATGAAAAACTGTTTTTT. Its protein product is CAGSYSSGANEKLFF.

Concerning this clonotype itself: A junction boundary mismatches the germline segment, possibly from a read error. This chain links TRBV4-1 with TRBJ1-2; D is ambiguous. Germline-derived CDR1 and CDR2 are MGHRA and YSYEKL. The CDR3 has 16 residues. The CDR3 DNA sequence: TGCGCCAGCAGCAAAGAACCTTACGGGTCGACCGATGGCTACACCTTC. Its translation is CASSKEPYGSTDGYTF.

The chain is built from TRBV15 and TRBJ1-4, with a tentative D call TRBD1 (6 bases). The CDR3 is 17 amino acids. Deletions cut 11 bases from V and 0 bases from J, with 22 bases between. Germline V gene sequence: CDR1 LNHNV, CDR2 YYDKDF (reference sequence). The CDR3 reads CAAMVGGGGATNEKLFF. DNA of the CDR3: TGTGCCGCCATGGTGGGGGGGGGCGGAGCAACTAATGAAAAACTGTTTTTT.

This clonotype appeared a few times. This chain uses TRBV12-3 or TRBV12-4 with TRBJ1-1; 10 bases line up with TRBD1. J was trimmed by 6 bases and V by 7 bases; bases with no gene match: 14. CDR3 length: 16 amino acids. CDR3 sequence reads: CASTESGTGDGAEAFF. The CDR3 DNA follows: TGTGCCAGCACCGAGTCCGGGACAGGGGACGGGGCTGAAGCTTTCTTT.

The CDR3 region is CASRNRARHTEAFF. The CDR3 bases are TGTGCCAGCAGGAACCGGGCCCGCCACACTGAAGCTTTCTTT. The chain combines TRBV12-3 or TRBV12-4 with TRBJ1-1; D gene ambiguous. The CDR3 runs 14 residues. V gave up 6 bases and J gave up 3 bases, with 14 bases separating them.

This clonotype has ten or more counts. The chain couples TRBV29-1 to TRBJ1-6, with a tentative D call TRBD1 (6 bases). V was trimmed by 3 bases and J by 2 bases, leaving 14 bases between them. The CDR3 loop spans 16 amino acids. Germline-derived CDR1 and CDR2 are SQVTM and ANQGSEA. The CDR3 sequence: CSVDRTDVTYNSPLHF. The DNA of the CDR3 is TGCAGCGTTGACAGGACAGACGTTACCTATAATTCACCCCTCCACTTT.

This clonotype has at least ten counts. This chain links TRBV12-3 or TRBV12-4 with TRBJ2-7, with TRBD2 matching over 12 bases. The CDR3 contains 13 residues. After removal of 6 bases from V and 5 bases from J, the junction contained 2 bases not matched to a gene. The CDR3 loop reads CASRTSGRDEQYF. The CDR3 DNA is TGTGCCAGCAGGACTAGCGGGAGAGACGAGCAGTACTTC.

V and J are TRBV15 and TRBJ2-7; 7 nucleotides agree with TRBD1. The V gene's germline CDR1 is LNHNV and CDR2 YYDKDF (reference sequence). The CDR3 has 13 amino acids. V gave up 11 bases and J gave up 2 bases; unmatched junction bases: 9. The CDR3, as DNA: TGTGCCTGGAGCGACAGGGAACCCTACGAGCAGTACTTC. The encoded protein is CAWSDREPYEQYF.

A remark on this clonotype: A much larger clonotype is one base distant, so this may be a read error. This sequence joins TRBV6-4 and TRBJ2-2; TRBD2 is a possible D gene (5 bases). Deletions cut 10 bases from V and 1 base from J, with 10 bases between. CDR1 is MRHNA, CDR2 SNTAGT, per germline. The CDR3 contains 13 residues. The CDR3 loop is CANSGGNTGELFF. As DNA, the CDR3 is TGTGCCAACAGCGGCGGGAACACCGGGGAGCTGTTTTTT.